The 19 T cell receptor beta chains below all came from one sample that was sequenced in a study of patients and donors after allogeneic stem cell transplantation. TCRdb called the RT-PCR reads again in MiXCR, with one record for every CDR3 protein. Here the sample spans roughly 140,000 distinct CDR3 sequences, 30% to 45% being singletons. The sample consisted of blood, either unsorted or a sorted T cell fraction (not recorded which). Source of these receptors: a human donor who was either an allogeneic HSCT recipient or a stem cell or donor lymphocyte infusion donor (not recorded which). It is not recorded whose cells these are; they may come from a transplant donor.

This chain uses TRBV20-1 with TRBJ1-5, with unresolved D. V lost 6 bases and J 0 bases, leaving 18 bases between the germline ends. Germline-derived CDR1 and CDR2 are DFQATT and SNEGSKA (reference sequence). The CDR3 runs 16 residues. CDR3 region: CSAPKPGLYSNQPQHF. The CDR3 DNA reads TGCAGTGCCCCTAAACCGGGTCTTTATAGCAATCAGCCCCAGCATTTT.

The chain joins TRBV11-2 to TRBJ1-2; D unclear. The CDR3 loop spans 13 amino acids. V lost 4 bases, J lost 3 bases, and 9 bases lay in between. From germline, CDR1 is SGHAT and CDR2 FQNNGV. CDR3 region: CASSSTMDYGYTF. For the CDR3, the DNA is TGTGCCAGCAGCTCTACGATGGACTATGGCTACACCTTC.

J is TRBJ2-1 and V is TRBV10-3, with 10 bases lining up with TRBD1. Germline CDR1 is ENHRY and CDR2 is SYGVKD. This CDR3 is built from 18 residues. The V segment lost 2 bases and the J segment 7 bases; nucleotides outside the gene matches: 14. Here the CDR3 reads CAISEPLIDRGRQNEQFF. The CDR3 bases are TGTGCCATCAGTGAGCCCTTGATCGACAGGGGGCGTCAAAATGAGCAGTTCTTC.

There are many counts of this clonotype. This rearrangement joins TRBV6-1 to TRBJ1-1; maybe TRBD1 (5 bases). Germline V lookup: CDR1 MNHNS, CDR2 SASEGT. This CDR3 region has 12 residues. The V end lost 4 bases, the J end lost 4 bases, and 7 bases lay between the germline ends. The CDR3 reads CASSVDTTEAFF. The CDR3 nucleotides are TGTGCCAGCAGTGTGGACACCACTGAAGCTTTCTTT.

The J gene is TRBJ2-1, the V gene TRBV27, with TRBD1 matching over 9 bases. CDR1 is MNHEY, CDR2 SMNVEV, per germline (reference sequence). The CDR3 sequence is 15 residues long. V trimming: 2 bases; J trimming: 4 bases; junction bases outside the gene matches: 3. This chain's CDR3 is CASSLSGTGYNEQFF. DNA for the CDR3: TGTGCCAGCAGTTTAAGTGGGACAGGGTACAATGAGCAGTTCTTC.

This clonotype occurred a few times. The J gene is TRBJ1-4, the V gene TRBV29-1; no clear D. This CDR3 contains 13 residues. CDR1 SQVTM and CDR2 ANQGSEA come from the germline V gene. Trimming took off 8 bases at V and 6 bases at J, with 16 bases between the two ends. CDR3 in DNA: TGCAGCTTTGCACCTAGGTCGGATGAAAAACTGTTTTTT. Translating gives CSFAPRSDEKLFF.

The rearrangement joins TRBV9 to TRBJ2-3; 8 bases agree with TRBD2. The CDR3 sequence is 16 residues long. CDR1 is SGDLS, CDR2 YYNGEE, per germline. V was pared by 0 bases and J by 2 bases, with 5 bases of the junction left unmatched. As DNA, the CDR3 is TGTGCCAGCAGCGTAGCGGGACTAGTAAACACAGATACGCAGTATTTT. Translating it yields CASSVAGLVNTDTQYF.

The DNA of the CDR3 is TGTGCCAGCAGTTACATACAGGGACGGAATGAGCAGTTCTTC. Protein: CASSYIQGRNEQFF. The V call is TRBV27, the J call TRBJ2-1; D possibly corresponds to TRBD1 (6 bases). Germline CDR1 reads MNHEY; CDR2 reads SMNVEV (reference sequence). The V end was cut by 4 bases, the J end by 7 bases, with 14 bases between. This CDR3 has 14 residues.

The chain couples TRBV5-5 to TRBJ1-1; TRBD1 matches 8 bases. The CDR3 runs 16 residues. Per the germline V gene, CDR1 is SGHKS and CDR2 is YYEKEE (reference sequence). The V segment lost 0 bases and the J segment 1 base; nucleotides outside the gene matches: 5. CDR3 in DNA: TGTGCCAGCAGCTTGGTCCAGGGGGCAACGAACACTGAAGCTTTCTTT. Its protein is CASSLVQGATNTEAFF.

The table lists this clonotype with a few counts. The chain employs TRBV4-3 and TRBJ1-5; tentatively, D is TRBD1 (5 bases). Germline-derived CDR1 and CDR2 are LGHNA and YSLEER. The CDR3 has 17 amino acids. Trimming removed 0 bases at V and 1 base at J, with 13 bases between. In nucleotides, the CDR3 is TGCGCCAGCAGCCAAGATAGGGGCGCGGGGAGCAATCAGCCCCAGCATTTT. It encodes CASSQDRGAGSNQPQHF.

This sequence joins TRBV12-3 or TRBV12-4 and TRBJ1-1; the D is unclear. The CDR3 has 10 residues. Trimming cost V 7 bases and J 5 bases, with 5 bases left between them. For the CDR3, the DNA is TGTGCCAGCATGAGGACTGAAGCTTTCTTT. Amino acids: CASMRTEAFF.

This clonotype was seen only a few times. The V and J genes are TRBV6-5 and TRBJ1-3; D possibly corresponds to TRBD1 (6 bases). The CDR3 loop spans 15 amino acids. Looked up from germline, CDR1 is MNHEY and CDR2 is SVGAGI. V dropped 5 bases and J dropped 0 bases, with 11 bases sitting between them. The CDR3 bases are TGTGCCAGCAGTCGGGACAAGAGCTCTGGAAACACCATATATTTT. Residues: CASSRDKSSGNTIYF.

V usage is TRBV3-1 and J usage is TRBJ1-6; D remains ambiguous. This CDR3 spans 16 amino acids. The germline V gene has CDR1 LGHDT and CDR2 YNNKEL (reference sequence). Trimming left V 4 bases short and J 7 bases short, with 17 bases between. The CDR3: CASSPSGPTYNSPLHF. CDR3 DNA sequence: TGTGCCAGCAGCCCTTCCGGGCCGACATACAATTCACCCCTCCACTTT.

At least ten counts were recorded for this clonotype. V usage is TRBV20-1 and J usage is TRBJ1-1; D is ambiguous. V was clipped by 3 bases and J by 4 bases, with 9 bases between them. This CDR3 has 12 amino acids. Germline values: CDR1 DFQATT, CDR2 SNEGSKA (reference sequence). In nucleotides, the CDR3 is TGCAGTGCTAGTGCGGGAAGCACTGAAGCTTTCTTT. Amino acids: CSASAGSTEAFF.

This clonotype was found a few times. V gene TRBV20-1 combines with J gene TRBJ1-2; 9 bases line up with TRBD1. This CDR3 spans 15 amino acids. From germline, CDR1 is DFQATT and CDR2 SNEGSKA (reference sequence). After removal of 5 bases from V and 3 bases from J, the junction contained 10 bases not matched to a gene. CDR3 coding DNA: TGCAGTGCTCTGGACAGGGGTCGGATAGACTATGGCTACACCTTC. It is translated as CSALDRGRIDYGYTF.

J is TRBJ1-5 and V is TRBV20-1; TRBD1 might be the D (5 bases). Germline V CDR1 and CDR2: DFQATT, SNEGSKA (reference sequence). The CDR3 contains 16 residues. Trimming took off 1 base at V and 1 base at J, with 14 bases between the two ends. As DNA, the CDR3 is TGCAGTGCTAGAGCGTTGACAGACAGAAGCAATCAGCCCCAGCATTTT. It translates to CSARALTDRSNQPQHF.

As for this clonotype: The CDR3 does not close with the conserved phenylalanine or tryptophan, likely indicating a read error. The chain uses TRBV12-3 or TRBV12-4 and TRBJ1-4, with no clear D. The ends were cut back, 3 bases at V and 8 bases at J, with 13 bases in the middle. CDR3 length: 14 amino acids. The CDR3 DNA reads TGTGCCAGCAGTTTCGGATTGAAAGGGGAAAAACTGTTTCTT. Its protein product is CASSFGLKGEKLFL.

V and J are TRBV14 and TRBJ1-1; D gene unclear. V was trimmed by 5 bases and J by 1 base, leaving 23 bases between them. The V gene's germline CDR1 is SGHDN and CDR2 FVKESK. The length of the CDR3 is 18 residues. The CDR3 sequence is CASSTRQGRELGNTEAFF. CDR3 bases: TGTGCCAGCAGCACTCGTCAAGGGCGCGAGTTGGGGAACACTGAAGCTTTCTTT.

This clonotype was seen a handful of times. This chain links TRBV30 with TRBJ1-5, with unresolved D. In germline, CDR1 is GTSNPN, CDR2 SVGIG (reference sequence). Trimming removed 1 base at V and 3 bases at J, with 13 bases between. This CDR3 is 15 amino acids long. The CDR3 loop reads CAWSASLGYNQPQHF. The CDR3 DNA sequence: TGTGCCTGGAGTGCATCGTTGGGGTACAATCAGCCCCAGCATTTT.